This entry concerns a single T cell receptor (beta chain). The junction had 11 bases not matched to a gene; V was cut back by 5 bases and J by 6 bases. The CDR3 sequence is 17 residues long. Germline CDR1 is LGHNA and CDR2 is YSLEER. This sample was taken from a study of T cell changes during pregnancy in multiple sclerosis. The data were produced by immunoSEQ multiplex PCR, yet TCRdb's version contains in-frame clones alone and is incomplete. The sample yields about 28,000 clones, just over 90% seen once. The chain has TRBV4-3 and TRBJ2-2; 11 positions match TRBD2. The source of this sequence is a female donor in good health, enrolled as a control in a pregnancy study. This specimen was peripheral blood, taken in the first trimester of pregnancy. DNA for the CDR3: TGCGCCAGCAGCGCAGAGGTAGCGGGGGGGGTCTCCGGGGAGCTGTTTTTT. This encodes CASSAEVAGGVSGELFF.